This record looks at one TCR beta chain sequence and its context. The antigen is not known. V lost 0 bases and J 6 bases, leaving 9 bases between the germline ends. The length of the CDR3 is 14 residues. Looked up from germline, CDR1 is MGHRA and CDR2 is YSYEKL. This sample was included in a study of OX40 agonist ivuxolimab in advanced cancers. Across the study: Partial responses occurred in three patients (one hepatocellular carcinoma, two cutaneous melanoma).

The protocol was immunoSEQ multiplex PCR, while the TCRdb copy is restricted to in-frame clones and leaves out a portion. The data show tens of thousands of clones, about 88% seen once. Blood draws occurred at baseline, cycle 4 day 1, and cycle 7 day 1. Study-wide findings and caveats: By week 6 at 0.1 to 3.0 mg/kg, blood CD4+ and CD8+ T cells had expanded clonally.

V gene TRBV4-1 combines with J gene TRBJ1-5; no clear D gene. The TCR originated in an adult with an advanced solid tumor such as melanoma, head and neck, liver or kidney cancer. The source material was CD4+ or CD8+ T cells sorted from blood, sampled in a trial of the OX40 agonist ivuxolimab. This CDR3 reads CASSQDPTAQPQHF. The DNA for the CDR3 is TGCGCCAGCAGCCAAGATCCAACAGCTCAGCCCCAGCATTTT.